The T cell receptor beta chain under discussion was sequenced for a study of cytomegalovirus exposure and HLA in healthy donors. The V and J ends lost 5 bases and 7 bases, in that order; junction bases with no gene match: 2. The CDR3 sequence is 12 residues long. Germline V gene sequence: CDR1 SGHVS, CDR2 FNYEAQ. As for this clone: What it binds is not known.

Study-level points and caveats: The authors judged a highly shared variant cluster likely a sequencing artifact. A later analysis found TCR association rates differed by HLA locus, highest for DRB1 and lowest for HLA-C.

Primers for the PCR totalled 60 Vbeta and 13 Jbeta. Sequencing used immunoSEQ multiplex PCR; TCRdb keeps in-frame clones, though not all of them. The sample lists about 91,000 clones, around 64% occurring once. This TCR came from a human donor in good health. Source material: PBMCs. The chain joins TRBV7-6 to TRBJ1-2; 9 bases fit TRBD1. The CDR3 DNA reads as TGTGCCAGCAGCCCACAGGGGGCTGGCTACACCTTC. This gives the protein CASSPQGAGYTF. Together with reference TRBV7-6 and TRBJ1-2, the CDR3 gives the full variable domain: GAGVSQSPRYKVTKRGQDVALRCDPISGHVSLYWYRQALGQGPEFLTYFNYEAQQDKSGLPNDRFSAERPEGSISTLTIQRTEQRDSAMYRCASSPQGAGYTFGSGTRLTVV.